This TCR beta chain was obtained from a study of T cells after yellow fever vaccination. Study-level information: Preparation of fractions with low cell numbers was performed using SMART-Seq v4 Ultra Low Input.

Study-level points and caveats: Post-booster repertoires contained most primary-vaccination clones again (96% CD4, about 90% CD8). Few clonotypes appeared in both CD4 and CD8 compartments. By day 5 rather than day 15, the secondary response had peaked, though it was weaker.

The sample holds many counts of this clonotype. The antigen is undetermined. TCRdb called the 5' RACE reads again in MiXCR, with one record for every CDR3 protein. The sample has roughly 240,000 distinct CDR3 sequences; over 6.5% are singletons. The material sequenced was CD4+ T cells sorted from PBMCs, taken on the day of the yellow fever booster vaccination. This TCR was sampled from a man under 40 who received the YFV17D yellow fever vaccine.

CDR3 in DNA: TGCAGTGCTGAACAAGAGACCCAGTACTTC. Translated, it gives CSAEQETQYF. The V call is TRBV20-1, the J call TRBJ2-5; D not resolved. CDR3 length equals 10 residues. Germline loops: CDR1 DFQATT, CDR2 SNEGSKA (reference sequence). V lost 5 bases and J 2 bases, leaving 3 bases between the germline ends.